This is a list of T cell receptor beta chains from one sample in a study of PD-1 blockade in classical Hodgkin lymphoma. Some clones are missing from TCRdb's copy, which holds only in-frame ones; the method was immunoSEQ multiplex PCR. The table lists approximately 9,500 clones, 74% of them singletons. Source: CD4+ T cells from blood, taken at baseline. Receptors were obtained from a human donor with classical Hodgkin lymphoma. The CDR3 runs from the conserved cysteine through the conserved F or W. Each record gives: V gene, D gene, J gene, clone size, CDR3 DNA, CDR3 protein. D genes are given only for firm matches. Only part of the rows carry a size: once, few, many, or a class if the clone is expanded.

v_gene: TRBV7-2; d_gene: TRBD2; j_gene: TRBJ2-6; abundance: few; CDR3nt: TGTGCCAGCAGCTTAGTGGCGGGAGGATCCGGGGCCAACGTCCTGACTTTC; CDR3aa: CASSLVAGGSGANVLTF
v_gene: TRBV28; d_gene: TRBD1; j_gene: TRBJ1-3; abundance: -; CDR3nt: TGTGCCAGCAGTTTAGGGACAGCTCCTGGAAACACCATATATTTT; CDR3aa: CASSLGTAPGNTIYF
v_gene: TRBV7-9; d_gene: TRBD1; j_gene: TRBJ2-7; abundance: -; CDR3nt: TGTGCCAGCAGCTCCGGGACAGGCTACTACGAGCAGTACTTC; CDR3aa: CASSSGTGYYEQYF
v_gene: TRBV5-1; d_gene: -; j_gene: TRBJ2-3; abundance: -; CDR3nt: TGCGCCAGCAGCTCAGGGGTGATCACAGATACGCAGTATTTT; CDR3aa: CASSSGVITDTQYF
v_gene: TRBV7-9; d_gene: -; j_gene: TRBJ1-4; abundance: -; CDR3nt: TGTGCCAGCATCAACCAGGGGCAGGGTGAAAAACTGTTTTTT; CDR3aa: CASINQGQGEKLFF
v_gene: TRBV11-1; d_gene: -; j_gene: TRBJ2-3; abundance: -; CDR3nt: TGTGCCAGCAGCAGGTCCGGCCGCACAGATACGCAGTATTTT; CDR3aa: CASSRSGRTDTQYF
v_gene: TRBV5-6; d_gene: TRBD1; j_gene: TRBJ2-7; abundance: -; CDR3nt: TGTGCCAGCAGCCTTCTGGGACAGGGGGCCGACGAGCAGTACTTC; CDR3aa: CASSLLGQGADEQYF
v_gene: TRBV10-3; d_gene: -; j_gene: TRBJ2-1; abundance: -; CDR3nt: TGTGCCATCAGTGAGTCCGTTAGCTTGCGACATGAGCAGTTCTTC; CDR3aa: CAISESVSLRHEQFF
v_gene: TRBV6-5; d_gene: -; j_gene: TRBJ1-3; abundance: -; CDR3nt: TGTGCCAGCAGCCGCGGGGCAGGAAACACCATATATTTT; CDR3aa: CASSRGAGNTIYF
v_gene: TRBV30; d_gene: -; j_gene: TRBJ2-7; abundance: -; CDR3nt: TGTGCCTGGAGTGGGTTTGGGGGGCACGCCTACGAGCAGTACTTC; CDR3aa: CAWSGFGGHAYEQYF
v_gene: TRBV11-2; d_gene: TRBD1; j_gene: TRBJ1-2; abundance: once; CDR3nt: TGTGCCAGCAGCTGGGGCGTAGGGACAGGGGGACACAACTATGGCTACACCTTC; CDR3aa: CASSWGVGTGGHNYGYTF
v_gene: TRBV11-2; d_gene: -; j_gene: TRBJ2-3; abundance: -; CDR3nt: TGTGCCAGCAGCTCCGGGACCGCCTCTTATACGCAGTATTTT; CDR3aa: CASSSGTASYTQYF
v_gene: TRBV25-1; d_gene: -; j_gene: TRBJ2-3; abundance: once; CDR3nt: TGTGCCAGCAGTGGGACCTCGGATACGCAGTATTTT; CDR3aa: CASSGTSDTQYF
v_gene: TRBV7-9; d_gene: -; j_gene: TRBJ2-7; abundance: -; CDR3nt: TGTGCCAGCAGCTTAAAAAGTACCTACGAGCAGTACTTC; CDR3aa: CASSLKSTYEQYF
v_gene: TRBV7-2; d_gene: -; j_gene: TRBJ2-7; abundance: -; CDR3nt: TGTGCCAGCGCCGTTTACTACGAGCAGTACTTC; CDR3aa: CASAVYYEQYF
v_gene: TRBV5-1; d_gene: -; j_gene: TRBJ2-7; abundance: -; CDR3nt: TGCGCCAGCAGCTTACAGGGTGCCTCCTACGAGCAGTACTTC; CDR3aa: CASSLQGASYEQYF
v_gene: TRBV18; d_gene: -; j_gene: TRBJ1-1; abundance: -; CDR3nt: TGTGCCAGCTCACCAAAACAGGCGAACACTGAAGCTTTCTTT; CDR3aa: CASSPKQANTEAFF
v_gene: TRBV9; d_gene: -; j_gene: TRBJ2-7; abundance: -; CDR3nt: TGTGCCAGCAGCGTAGAGGAACAGTACTTC; CDR3aa: CASSVEEQYF
v_gene: TRBV19; d_gene: TRBD2; j_gene: TRBJ2-4; abundance: -; CDR3nt: TGTGCCAGTAGTATGGCGACTAGCGGAATAGCCAAAAACATTCAGTACTTC; CDR3aa: CASSMATSGIAKNIQYF
v_gene: TRBV5-7; d_gene: -; j_gene: TRBJ1-5; abundance: few; CDR3nt: TGTGCCAGCAGCTGTTCCCTCGGGAATCAGCCCCAGCATTTT; CDR3aa: CASSCSLGNQPQHF
v_gene: TRBV14; d_gene: -; j_gene: TRBJ1-6; abundance: -; CDR3nt: TGTGCCAGCAGCCAAGGGGCAGGGGCGGAGGATTCACCCCTCCACTTT; CDR3aa: CASSQGAGAEDSPLHF
v_gene: TRBV10-3; d_gene: TRBD1; j_gene: TRBJ2-7; abundance: -; CDR3nt: TGTGCCATCAGTACTTCCGGGACAGCGACCGACTCCTACGAGCAGTACTTC; CDR3aa: CAISTSGTATDSYEQYF
v_gene: TRBV18; d_gene: -; j_gene: TRBJ1-1; abundance: once; CDR3nt: TGTGCCAGCTCACCGGATAGGACAGCGGCTTTCTTT; CDR3aa: CASSPDRTAAFF
v_gene: TRBV10-3; d_gene: -; j_gene: TRBJ1-1; abundance: -; CDR3nt: TGTGCCATCAGACAGATGAACACTGAAGCTTTCTTT; CDR3aa: CAIRQMNTEAFF
v_gene: TRBV14; d_gene: TRBD1; j_gene: TRBJ1-4; abundance: medium-sized; CDR3nt: TGTGCCAGCAGCCAAACCGGGACAGGACAGGCAACTAATGAAAAACTGTTTTTT; CDR3aa: CASSQTGTGQATNEKLFF
v_gene: TRBV5-5; d_gene: -; j_gene: TRBJ1-3; abundance: -; CDR3nt: TGTGCCAGCACCACAAGGAGCTCTGGAAACACCATATATTTT; CDR3aa: CASTTRSSGNTIYF
v_gene: TRBV5-6; d_gene: -; j_gene: TRBJ2-1; abundance: -; CDR3nt: TGTGCCAGCAGCTTGTTTTTCGACTACAATGAGCAGTTCTTC; CDR3aa: CASSLFFDYNEQFF
v_gene: TRBV29-1; d_gene: TRBD1; j_gene: TRBJ1-2; abundance: -; CDR3nt: TGCAGCGCAGGGACAGGGGGCAACTATGGCTACACCTTC; CDR3aa: CSAGTGGNYGYTF
v_gene: TRBV5-1; d_gene: -; j_gene: TRBJ2-7; abundance: -; CDR3nt: TGCGCCAGCAGGGACCTTGAGTACGAGCAGTACTTC; CDR3aa: CASRDLEYEQYF
v_gene: TRBV18; d_gene: -; j_gene: TRBJ2-7; abundance: -; CDR3nt: TGTGCCAGCTCACCGTTAGCGGTAGGCTACGAGCAGTACTTC; CDR3aa: CASSPLAVGYEQYF
v_gene: TRBV5-1; d_gene: -; j_gene: TRBJ2-3; abundance: once; CDR3nt: TGCGCCAGCAGCCGGTATACGGGGGCGGTTGGCGGCCTTAGCACAGATACGCAGTATTTT; CDR3aa: CASSRYTGAVGGLSTDTQYF
v_gene: TRBV7-9; d_gene: TRBD2; j_gene: TRBJ2-1; abundance: few; CDR3nt: TGTGCCAGCAGCCCTAGACTAGCGGGAGTGGTCAATGAGCAGTTCTTC; CDR3aa: CASSPRLAGVVNEQFF
v_gene: TRBV5-8; d_gene: -; j_gene: TRBJ2-6; abundance: -; CDR3nt: TGTGCCAGCAGCTCTTACAGGGTCTCTGGGGCCAACGTCCTGACTTTC; CDR3aa: CASSSYRVSGANVLTF
v_gene: TRBV28; d_gene: -; j_gene: TRBJ2-1; abundance: -; CDR3nt: TGTGCCAGCAGTTCTCTCGGTTCGAGCTCCTACAATGAGCAGTTCTTC; CDR3aa: CASSSLGSSSYNEQFF
v_gene: TRBV15; d_gene: -; j_gene: TRBJ2-2; abundance: -; CDR3nt: TGTGCCACCAGCAGATGGGGAGGGGAGCTGTTTTTT; CDR3aa: CATSRWGGELFF
v_gene: TRBV6-5; d_gene: -; j_gene: TRBJ2-7; abundance: -; CDR3nt: TGTGCCAGCAGTCCATACTTGGTCGGCTACGAGCAGTACTTC; CDR3aa: CASSPYLVGYEQYF
v_gene: TRBV19; d_gene: TRBD1; j_gene: TRBJ2-6; abundance: once; CDR3nt: TGTGCCAGTAGTCCTCCGGGACAGGGCCTCTCTGGGGCCAACGTCCTGACTTTC; CDR3aa: CASSPPGQGLSGANVLTF
v_gene: TRBV11-3; d_gene: -; j_gene: TRBJ2-5; abundance: -; CDR3nt: TGTGCCAGCAGTTTGGACTCCGAGGAGACCCAGTACTTC; CDR3aa: CASSLDSEETQYF
v_gene: TRBV4-1; d_gene: -; j_gene: TRBJ1-2; abundance: -; CDR3nt: TGCGCCAGCAGCCTCCTTCAGGCTTCGGGCTACACCTTC; CDR3aa: CASSLLQASGYTF
v_gene: TRBV28; d_gene: -; j_gene: TRBJ2-6; abundance: -; CDR3nt: TGTGCCAGCAGTAGACAGGACTCTGGGGCCAACGTCCTGACTTTC; CDR3aa: CASSRQDSGANVLTF
v_gene: TRBV5-4; d_gene: TRBD1; j_gene: TRBJ1-2; abundance: -; CDR3nt: TGTGCCAGCAGCTCGGAAACAGGGGGCGGCTACACCTTC; CDR3aa: CASSSETGGGYTF
v_gene: TRBV19; d_gene: TRBD1; j_gene: TRBJ1-2; abundance: few; CDR3nt: TGTGCCAGTAGTACGCAGGGGGTAGATAACTATGGCTACACCTTC; CDR3aa: CASSTQGVDNYGYTF
v_gene: TRBV28; d_gene: -; j_gene: TRBJ2-3; abundance: -; CDR3nt: TGTGCCAGCCGTAAGTTGGTAATAAAACAAAGGGCAGATACGCAGTATTTT; CDR3aa: CASRKLVIKQRADTQYF